This T cell receptor beta chain derives from a study of cytomegalovirus exposure and HLA in healthy donors. Per the germline V gene, CDR1 is SEHNR and CDR2 is FQNEAQ (reference sequence). Trimming pared 5 bases from V and 8 bases from J, leaving 12 bases between. CDR3 length: 12 residues. This clone was counted many times. The target antigen is unknown. The PCR employed 60 Vbeta primers together with 13 Jbeta primers. In the original workflow: A follow-up analysis tallied tens of millions of unique TCR beta chains, roughly 10 million shared. The repertoire was sequenced with immunoSEQ multiplex PCR; TCRdb's copy has only in-frame clones and lacks some. Clone size and the V and J calls come from that table; the DNA yielded D and trimming. The repertoire holds some 150,000 clones, roughly 80% seen once, with roughly an eighth in the top ten. Study-level points and caveats: Some public TCRs appeared in many individuals, while most sequences were rare. In a later analysis, several top co-occurrence clusters appeared linked to parvovirus B19, influenza, CMV and Epstein-Barr virus. Data from an earlier analysis indicated that most TCR beta V segments were productive either about 90% or about 30% of the time.

Sequenced input: PBMCs. The chain couples TRBV7-9 to TRBJ1-2; D call uncertain. The clonotype comes from a woman between 50 and 59 years old in good health and CMV-seronegative. DNA of the CDR3: TGTGCCAGCAGCCCGGGTTTCGGGGGCTACACCTTC. Its protein product is CASSPGFGGYTF.